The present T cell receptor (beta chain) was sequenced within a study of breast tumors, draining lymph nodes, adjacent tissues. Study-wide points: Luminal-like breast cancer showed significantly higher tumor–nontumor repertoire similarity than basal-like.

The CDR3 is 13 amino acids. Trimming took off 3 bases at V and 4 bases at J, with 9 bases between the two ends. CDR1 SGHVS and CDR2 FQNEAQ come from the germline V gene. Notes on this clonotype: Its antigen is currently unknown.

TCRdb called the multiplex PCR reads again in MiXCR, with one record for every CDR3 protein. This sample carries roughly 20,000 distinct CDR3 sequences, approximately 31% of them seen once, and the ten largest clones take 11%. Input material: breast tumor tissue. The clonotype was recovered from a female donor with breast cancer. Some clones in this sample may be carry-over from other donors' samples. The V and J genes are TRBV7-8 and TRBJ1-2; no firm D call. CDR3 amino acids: CASSLEFGYGYTF. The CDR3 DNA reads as TGTGCCAGCAGCTTGGAGTTTGGCTATGGCTACACCTTC. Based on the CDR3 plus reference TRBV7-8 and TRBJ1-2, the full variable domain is GAGVSQSPRYKVAKRGQDVALRCDPISGHVSLFWYQQALGQGPEFLTYFQNEAQLDKSGLPSDRFFAERPEGSVSTLKIQRTQQEDSAVYLCASSLEFGYGYTFGSGTRLTVV.